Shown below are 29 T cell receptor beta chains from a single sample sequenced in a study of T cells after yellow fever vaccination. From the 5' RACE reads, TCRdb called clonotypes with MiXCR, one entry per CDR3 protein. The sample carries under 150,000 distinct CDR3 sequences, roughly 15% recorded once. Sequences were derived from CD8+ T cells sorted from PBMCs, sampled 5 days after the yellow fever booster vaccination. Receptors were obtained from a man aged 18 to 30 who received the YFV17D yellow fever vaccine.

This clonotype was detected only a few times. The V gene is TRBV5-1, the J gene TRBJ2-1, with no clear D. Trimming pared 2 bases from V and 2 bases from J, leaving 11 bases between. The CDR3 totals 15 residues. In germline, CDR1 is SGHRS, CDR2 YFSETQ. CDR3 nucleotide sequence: TGCGCCAGCAGCTTCGGAGCCTTGACCTACAATGAGCAGTTCTTC. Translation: CASSFGALTYNEQFF.

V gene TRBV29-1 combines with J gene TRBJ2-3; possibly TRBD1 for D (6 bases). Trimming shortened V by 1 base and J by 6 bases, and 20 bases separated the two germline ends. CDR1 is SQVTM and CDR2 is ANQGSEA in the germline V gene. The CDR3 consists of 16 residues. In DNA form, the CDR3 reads TGCAGCGTTGAAGTTTGGTACAGGGAAATTGGGGATACGCAGTATTTT. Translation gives CSVEVWYREIGDTQYF.

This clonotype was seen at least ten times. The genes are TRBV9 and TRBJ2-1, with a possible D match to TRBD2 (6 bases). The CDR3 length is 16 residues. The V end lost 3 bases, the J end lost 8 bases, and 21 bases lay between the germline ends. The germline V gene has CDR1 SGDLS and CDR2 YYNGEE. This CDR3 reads CASSETLLARADEQFF. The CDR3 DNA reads TGTGCCAGCAGCGAGACCCTCCTAGCGAGGGCCGATGAGCAGTTCTTC.

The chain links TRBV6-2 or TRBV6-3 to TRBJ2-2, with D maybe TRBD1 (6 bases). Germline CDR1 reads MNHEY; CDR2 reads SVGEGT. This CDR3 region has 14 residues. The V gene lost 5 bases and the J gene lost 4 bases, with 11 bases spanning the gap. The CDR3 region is CASSRGQRTGELFF. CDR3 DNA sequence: TGTGCCAGCAGTCGTGGACAGCGCACCGGGGAGCTGTTTTTT.

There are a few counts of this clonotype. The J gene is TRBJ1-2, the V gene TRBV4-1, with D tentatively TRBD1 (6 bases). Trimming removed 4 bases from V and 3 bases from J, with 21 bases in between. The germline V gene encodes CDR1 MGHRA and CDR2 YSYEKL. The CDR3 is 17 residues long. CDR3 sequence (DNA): TGCGCCAGCAGCCGCACTACGAGGGAGGGGGATCACTATGGCTACACCTTC. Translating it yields CASSRTTREGDHYGYTF.

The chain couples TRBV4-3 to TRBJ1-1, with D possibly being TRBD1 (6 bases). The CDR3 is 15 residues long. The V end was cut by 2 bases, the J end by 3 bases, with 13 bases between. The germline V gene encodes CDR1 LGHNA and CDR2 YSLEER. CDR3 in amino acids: CASSQSRRGDTEAFF. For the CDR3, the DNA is TGCGCCAGCAGCCAATCGCGCAGGGGAGACACTGAAGCTTTCTTT.

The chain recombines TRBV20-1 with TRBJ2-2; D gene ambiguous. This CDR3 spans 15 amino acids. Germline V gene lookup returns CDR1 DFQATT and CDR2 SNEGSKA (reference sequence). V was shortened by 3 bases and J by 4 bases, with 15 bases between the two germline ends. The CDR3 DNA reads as TGCAGTGCTAGCAGCCCCGAGAAAGGCACCGGGGAGCTGTTTTTT. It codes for CSASSPEKGTGELFF.

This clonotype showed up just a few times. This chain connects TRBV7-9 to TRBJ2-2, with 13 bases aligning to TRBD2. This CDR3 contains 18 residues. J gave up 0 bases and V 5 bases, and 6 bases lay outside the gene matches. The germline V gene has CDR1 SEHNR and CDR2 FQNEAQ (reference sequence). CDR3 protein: CASSGMTSGGTNTGELFF. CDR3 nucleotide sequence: TGTGCCAGCAGCGGGATGACTAGCGGGGGGACGAACACCGGGGAGCTGTTTTTT.

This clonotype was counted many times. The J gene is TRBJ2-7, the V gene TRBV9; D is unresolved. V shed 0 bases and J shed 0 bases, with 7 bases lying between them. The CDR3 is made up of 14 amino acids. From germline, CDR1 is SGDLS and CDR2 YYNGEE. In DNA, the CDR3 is TGTGCCAGCAGCGTAGGGTCCCCCTCCTACGAGCAGTACTTC. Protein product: CASSVGSPSYEQYF.

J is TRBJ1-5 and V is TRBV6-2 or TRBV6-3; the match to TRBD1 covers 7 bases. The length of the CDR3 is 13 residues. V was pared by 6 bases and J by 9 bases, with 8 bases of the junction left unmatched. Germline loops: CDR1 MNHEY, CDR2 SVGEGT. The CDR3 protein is CASRSGQLTPQHF. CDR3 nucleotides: TGTGCCAGCAGGTCGGGACAGCTCACGCCCCAGCATTTT.

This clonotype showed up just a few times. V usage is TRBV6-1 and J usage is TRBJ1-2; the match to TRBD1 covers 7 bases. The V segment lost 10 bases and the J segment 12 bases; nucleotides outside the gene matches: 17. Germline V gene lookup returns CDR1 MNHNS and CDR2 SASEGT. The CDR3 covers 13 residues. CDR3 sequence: CATLPGTVQGDTF. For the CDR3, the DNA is TGTGCCACTCTGCCCGGGACAGTACAGGGCGACACCTTC.

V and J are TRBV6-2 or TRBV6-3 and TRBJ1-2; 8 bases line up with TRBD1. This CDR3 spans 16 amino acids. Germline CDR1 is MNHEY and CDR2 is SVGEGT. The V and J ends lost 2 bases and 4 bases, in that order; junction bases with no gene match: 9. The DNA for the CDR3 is TGTGCCAGCAGTTACAGCGGGAAGACAGGGGCCTATGGCTACACCTTC. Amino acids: CASSYSGKTGAYGYTF.

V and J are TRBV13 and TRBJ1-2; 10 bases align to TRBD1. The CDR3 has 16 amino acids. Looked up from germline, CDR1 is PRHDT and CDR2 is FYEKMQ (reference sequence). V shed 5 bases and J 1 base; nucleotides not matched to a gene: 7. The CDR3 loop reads CASSARQGAGNYGYTF. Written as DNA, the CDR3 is TGTGCCAGCAGCGCAAGACAGGGGGCGGGTAACTATGGCTACACCTTC.

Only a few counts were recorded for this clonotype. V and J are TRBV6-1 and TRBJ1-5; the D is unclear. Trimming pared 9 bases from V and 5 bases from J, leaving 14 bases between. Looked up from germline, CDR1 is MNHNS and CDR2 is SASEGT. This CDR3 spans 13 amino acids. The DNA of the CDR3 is TGTGCCAGTATCTCCTCAGGTGATCAGCCCCAGCATTTT. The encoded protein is CASISSGDQPQHF.

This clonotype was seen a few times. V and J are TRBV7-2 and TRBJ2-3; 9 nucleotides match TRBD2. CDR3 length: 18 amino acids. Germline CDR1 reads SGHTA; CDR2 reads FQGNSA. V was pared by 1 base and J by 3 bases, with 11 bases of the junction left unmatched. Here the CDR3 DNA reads TGTGCCAGCAGCTTAGAAGCGGGGGGCCTTTCGGGAACAGATACGCAGTATTTT. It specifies CASSLEAGGLSGTDTQYF.

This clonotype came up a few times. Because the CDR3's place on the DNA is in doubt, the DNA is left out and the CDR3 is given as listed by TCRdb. CDR3 region: CASRLKPFRAPGSCFF. The chain couples TRBV12-2 to TRBJ2-2. TRBV12-2 is listed as a pseudogene. The CDR3 extends over 16 residues, inclusive of both ends.

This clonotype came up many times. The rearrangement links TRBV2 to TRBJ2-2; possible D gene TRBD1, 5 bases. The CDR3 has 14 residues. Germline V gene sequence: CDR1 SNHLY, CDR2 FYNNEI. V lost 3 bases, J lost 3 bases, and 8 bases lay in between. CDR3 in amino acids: CASSDRDYTGELFF. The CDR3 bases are TGTGCCAGCAGTGACAGGGATTACACCGGGGAGCTGTTTTTT.

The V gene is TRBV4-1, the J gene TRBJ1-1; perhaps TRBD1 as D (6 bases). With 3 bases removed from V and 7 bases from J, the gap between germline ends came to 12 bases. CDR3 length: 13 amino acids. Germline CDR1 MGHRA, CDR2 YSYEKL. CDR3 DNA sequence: TGCGCCAGCAGCCACTCCGGAGGGGGTGAAGCTTTCTTT. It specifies CASSHSGGGEAFF.

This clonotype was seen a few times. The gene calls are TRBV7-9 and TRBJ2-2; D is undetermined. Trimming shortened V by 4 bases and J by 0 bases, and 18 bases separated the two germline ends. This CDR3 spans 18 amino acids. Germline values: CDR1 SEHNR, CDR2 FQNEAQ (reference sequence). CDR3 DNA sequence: TGTGCCAGCAGCTCCCCTCAGGCCGTAGACCCGAACACCGGGGAGCTGTTTTTT. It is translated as CASSSPQAVDPNTGELFF.

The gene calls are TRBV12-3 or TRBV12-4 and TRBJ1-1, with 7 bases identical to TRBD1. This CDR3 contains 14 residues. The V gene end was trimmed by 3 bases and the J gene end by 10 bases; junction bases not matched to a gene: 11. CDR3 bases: TGTGCCAGCAGTTTGGGGCCGTCAGGGGGGCGAGCTTTCTTT. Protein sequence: CASSLGPSGGRAFF.

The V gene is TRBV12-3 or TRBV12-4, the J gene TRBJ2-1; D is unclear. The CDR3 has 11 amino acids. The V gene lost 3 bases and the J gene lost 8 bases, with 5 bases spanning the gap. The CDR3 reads CASSFLDEQFF. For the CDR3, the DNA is TGTGCCAGCAGTTTTCTGGATGAGCAGTTCTTC.

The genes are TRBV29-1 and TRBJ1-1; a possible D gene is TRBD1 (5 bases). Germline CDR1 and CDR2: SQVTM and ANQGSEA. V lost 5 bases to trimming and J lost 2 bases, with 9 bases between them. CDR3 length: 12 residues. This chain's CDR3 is CSVIRGNTEAFF. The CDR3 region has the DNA TGCAGCGTTATAAGGGGAAACACTGAAGCTTTCTTT.

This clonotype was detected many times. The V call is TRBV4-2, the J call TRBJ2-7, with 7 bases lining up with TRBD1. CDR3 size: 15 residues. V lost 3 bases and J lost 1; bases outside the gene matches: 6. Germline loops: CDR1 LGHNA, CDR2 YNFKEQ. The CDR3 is CASSHETGPSYEQYF. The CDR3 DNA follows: TGTGCCAGCAGCCATGAGACAGGGCCGTCCTACGAGCAGTACTTC.

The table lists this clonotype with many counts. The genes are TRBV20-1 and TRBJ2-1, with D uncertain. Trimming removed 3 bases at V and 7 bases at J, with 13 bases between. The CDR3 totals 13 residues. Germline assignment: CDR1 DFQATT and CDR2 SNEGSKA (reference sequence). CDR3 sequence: CSASLPRWNEQFF. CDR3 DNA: TGCAGTGCTAGTCTTCCTCGGTGGAATGAGCAGTTCTTC.

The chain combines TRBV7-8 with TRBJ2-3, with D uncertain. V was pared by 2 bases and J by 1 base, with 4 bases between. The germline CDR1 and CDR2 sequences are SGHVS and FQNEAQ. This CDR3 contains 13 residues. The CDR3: CASSLFGTDTQYF. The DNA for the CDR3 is TGTGCCAGCAGCTTATTCGGCACAGATACGCAGTATTTT.

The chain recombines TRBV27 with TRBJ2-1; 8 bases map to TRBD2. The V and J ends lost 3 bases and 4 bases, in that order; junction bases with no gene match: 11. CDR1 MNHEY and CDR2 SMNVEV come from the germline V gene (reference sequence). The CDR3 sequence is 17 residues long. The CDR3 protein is CASSFTAGGSGYNEQFF. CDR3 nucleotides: TGTGCCAGCAGTTTTACTGCGGGGGGTTCGGGGTACAATGAGCAGTTCTTC.

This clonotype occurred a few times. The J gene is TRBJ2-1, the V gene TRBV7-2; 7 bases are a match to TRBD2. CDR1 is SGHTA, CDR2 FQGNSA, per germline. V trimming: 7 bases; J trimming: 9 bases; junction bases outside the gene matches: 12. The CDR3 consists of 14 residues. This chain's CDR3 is CASILAPAVGEQFF. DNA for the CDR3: TGTGCCAGCATACTAGCGCCGGCTGTTGGTGAGCAGTTCTTC.

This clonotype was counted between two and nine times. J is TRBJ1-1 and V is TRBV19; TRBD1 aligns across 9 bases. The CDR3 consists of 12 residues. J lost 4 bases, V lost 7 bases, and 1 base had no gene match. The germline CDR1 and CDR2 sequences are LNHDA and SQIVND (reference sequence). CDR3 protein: CASKDRGTEAFF. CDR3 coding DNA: TGTGCCAGTAAGGACAGGGGCACTGAAGCTTTCTTT.

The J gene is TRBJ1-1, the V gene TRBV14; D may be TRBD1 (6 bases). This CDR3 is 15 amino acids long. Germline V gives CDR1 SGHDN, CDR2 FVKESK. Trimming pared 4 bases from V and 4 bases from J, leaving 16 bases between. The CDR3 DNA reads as TGTGCCAGCAGCCTCCGGGGGGCGAAAGGCACTGAAGCTTTCTTT. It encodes CASSLRGAKGTEAFF.